This TCR beta chain was captured in a study of blood T cells in healthy people across ages. Study-wide results and caveats: Roughly linear age-related decline in beta diversity appeared, significant by age approximately 43. The unknown donor CMV status may have confounded expanded clonotype changes.

Primed by a sample-barcoded 5' primer and a J-beta primer mix, a second PCR proceeded for 7 to 11 cycles. MiXCR, run by TCRdb on the 5' RACE reads, gives a single entry per CDR3 protein. The data show 870,000 or so distinct CDR3 sequences, more than 25% seen once. The CDR3 runs 11 residues. CDR1 and CDR2 (germline): SQVTM, ANQGSEA. Each sample gave at least 6 million isolated PBMCs. Total RNA was isolated from each sample in quantities of at least 6 micrograms. This clonotype was seen many times. Antigen: not known. The TCR was taken from an elderly woman in good health. Specimen: blood. The chain links TRBV29-1 to TRBJ2-7, with D perhaps TRBD2 (5 bases). As DNA, the CDR3 is TGCAGTGCAACTAGAGCCTACGAGCAGTACTTC. Protein product: CSATRAYEQYF.